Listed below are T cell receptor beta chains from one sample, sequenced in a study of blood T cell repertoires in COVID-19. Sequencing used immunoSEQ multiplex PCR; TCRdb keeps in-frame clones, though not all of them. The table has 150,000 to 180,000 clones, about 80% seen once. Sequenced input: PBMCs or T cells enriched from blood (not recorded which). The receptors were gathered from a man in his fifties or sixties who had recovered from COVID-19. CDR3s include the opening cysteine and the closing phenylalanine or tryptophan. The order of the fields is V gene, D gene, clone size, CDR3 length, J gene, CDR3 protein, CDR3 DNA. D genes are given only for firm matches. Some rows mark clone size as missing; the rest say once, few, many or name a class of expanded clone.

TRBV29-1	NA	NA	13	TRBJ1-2	CSGVTGTNYGYTF	TGCAGCGGCGTGACAGGAACTAACTATGGCTACACCTTC
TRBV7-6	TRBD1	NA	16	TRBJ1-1	CASSSGQGALNTEAFF	TGTGCCAGCAGTTCAGGACAGGGGGCACTGAACACTGAAGCTTTCTTT
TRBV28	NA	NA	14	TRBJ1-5	CASSFGGTNQPQHF	TGTGCCAGCAGTTTTGGAGGGACCAATCAGCCCCAGCATTTT
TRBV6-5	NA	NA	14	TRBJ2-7	CASRMTGDSYEQYF	TGTGCCAGCAGAATGACAGGAGACTCCTACGAGCAGTACTTC
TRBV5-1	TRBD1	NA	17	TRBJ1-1	CASSLSVGRGSFTEAFF	TGCGCCAGCAGCTTGTCGGTCGGCAGGGGGTCATTCACTGAAGCTTTCTTT
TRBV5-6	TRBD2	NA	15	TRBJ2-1	CASSLASGGFNEQFF	TGTGCCAGCAGCTTGGCTAGCGGGGGTTTCAATGAGCAGTTCTTC
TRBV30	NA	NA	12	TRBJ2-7	CAWSVGRGEQYF	TGTGCCTGGAGTGTAGGAAGGGGAGAGCAGTACTTC
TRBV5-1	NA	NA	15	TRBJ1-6	CASSLEGQYNSPLHF	TGCGCCAGCAGCTTGGAAGGACAGTATAATTCACCCCTCCACTTT
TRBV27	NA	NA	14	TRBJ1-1	CASSSGVGGTEAFF	TGTGCCAGCAGTTCAGGGGTTGGTGGCACTGAAGCTTTCTTT
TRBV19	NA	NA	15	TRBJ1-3	CASSIGGEVGNTIYF	TGTGCCAGTAGTATCGGAGGGGAGGTCGGAAACACCATATATTTT
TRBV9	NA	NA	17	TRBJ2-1	CASSAAGGGGSYNEQFF	TGTGCCAGCAGCGCCGCTGGGGGCGGGGGCTCCTACAATGAGCAGTTCTTC
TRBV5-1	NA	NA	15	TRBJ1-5	CASSAGGGGNQPQHF	TGCGCCAGCAGCGCGGGAGGCGGAGGCAATCAGCCCCAGCATTTT
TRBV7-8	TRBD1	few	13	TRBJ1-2	CASSRQGNYGYTF	TGTGCCAGCAGCCGACAGGGGAACTATGGCTACACCTTC
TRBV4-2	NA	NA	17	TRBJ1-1	CASSQEFHSAPNTEAFF	TGTGCCAGCAGCCAAGAGTTTCATTCTGCGCCGAACACTGAAGCTTTCTTT
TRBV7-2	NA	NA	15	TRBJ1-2	CASSLGGDGPYGYTF	TGTGCCAGCAGCTTAGGGGGGGACGGACCATATGGCTACACCTTC
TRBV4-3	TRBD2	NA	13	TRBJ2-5	CASSQAGEGTQYF	TGCGCCAGCAGCCAGGCGGGGGAAGGGACCCAGTACTTC
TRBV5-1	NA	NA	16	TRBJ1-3	CASSLEGTPSGNTIYF	TGCGCCAGCAGCTTGGAGGGGACACCATCGGGAAACACCATATATTTT
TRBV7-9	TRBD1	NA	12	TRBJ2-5	CASSQQGETQYF	TGTGCCAGCAGCCAACAGGGGGAGACCCAGTACTTC
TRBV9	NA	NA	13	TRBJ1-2	CASSVGGDYGYTF	TGTGCCAGCAGCGTAGGAGGAGACTATGGCTACACCTTC
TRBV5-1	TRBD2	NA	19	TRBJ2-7	CASSLAGGLAGGKFYEQYF	TGCGCCAGCAGCTTGGCCGGCGGACTAGCGGGGGGGAAGTTCTACGAGCAGTACTTC
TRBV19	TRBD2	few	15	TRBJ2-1	CASSIGRGGRNEQFF	TGTGCCAGTAGTATAGGTCGGGGGGGCCGCAATGAGCAGTTCTTC
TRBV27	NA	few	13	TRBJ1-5	CASSMTGNQPQHF	TGTGCCAGCAGCATGACAGGAAATCAGCCCCAGCATTTT
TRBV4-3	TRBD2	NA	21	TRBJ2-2	CASSRHSPGLAGGTNTGELFF	TGCGCCAGCAGCCGCCACTCACCGGGACTAGCGGGGGGCACTAACACCGGGGAGCTGTTTTTT
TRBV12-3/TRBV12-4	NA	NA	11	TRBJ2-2	CASSHSGELFF	TGTGCCAGCAGTCATAGCGGGGAGCTGTTTTTT
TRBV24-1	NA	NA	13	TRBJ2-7	CATEDSFSYEQYF	TGTGCCACCGAGGACAGCTTCTCCTACGAGCAGTACTTC
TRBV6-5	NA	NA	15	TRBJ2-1	CASSYVRSSYNEQFF	TGTGCCAGCAGTTACGTAAGGAGCTCCTACAATGAGCAGTTCTTC
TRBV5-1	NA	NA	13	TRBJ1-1	CASQQDRGTEAFF	TGCGCCAGCCAACAGGATAGGGGCACTGAAGCTTTCTTT
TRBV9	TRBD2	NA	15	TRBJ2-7	CASSVASGGAYEQYF	TGTGCCAGCAGCGTAGCCAGCGGGGGGGCCTACGAGCAGTACTTC
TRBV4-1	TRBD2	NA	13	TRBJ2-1	CASSQDSETSPLF	TGCGCCAGCAGCCAAGATTCGGAGACTAGCCCGCTCTTC
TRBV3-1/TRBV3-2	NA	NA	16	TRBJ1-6	CASSPFEGTQGSPLHF	TGTGCCAGCAGCCCCTTCGAGGGAACACAAGGGTCACCCCTCCACTTT
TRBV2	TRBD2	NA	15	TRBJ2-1	CASRKSGLAYNEQFF	TGTGCCAGCAGGAAGTCAGGACTAGCGTACAATGAGCAGTTCTTC
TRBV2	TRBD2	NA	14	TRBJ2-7	CASSVSGLVSEQYF	TGTGCCAGCAGTGTCTCGGGACTAGTGAGCGAGCAGTACTTC
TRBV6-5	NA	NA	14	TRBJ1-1	CASNLEGMNTEAFF	TGTGCCAGCAATCTCGAGGGAATGAACACTGAAGCTTTCTTT
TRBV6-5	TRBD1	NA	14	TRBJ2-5	CASRPQGQTETQYF	TGTGCCAGCAGGCCACAGGGACAGACGGAGACCCAGTACTTC
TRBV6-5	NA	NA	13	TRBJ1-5	CASSQHLNQPQHF	TGTGCCAGCAGCCAACACCTGAATCAGCCCCAGCATTTT
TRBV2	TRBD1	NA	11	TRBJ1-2	CARAQGYGYTF	TGTGCCAGAGCACAGGGGTATGGCTACACCTTC
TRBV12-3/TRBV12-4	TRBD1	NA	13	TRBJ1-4	CASSRTGGEKLFF	TGTGCCAGCAGTAGGACAGGGGGCGAAAAACTGTTTTTT
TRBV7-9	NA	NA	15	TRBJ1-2	CASSPGGSLGYGYTF	TGTGCCAGCAGCCCAGGAGGGTCACTGGGCTATGGCTACACCTTC
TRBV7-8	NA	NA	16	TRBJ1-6	CASSLAESQGLSPLHF	TGTGCCAGCAGCTTAGCGGAGTCCCAGGGTTTGTCACCCCTCCACTTT
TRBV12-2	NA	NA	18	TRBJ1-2	CASRLARTRQGTWYGYTF	TGTGCAAGTCGCTTAGCGCGGACTAGACAGGGGACGTGGTATGGCTACACCTTC
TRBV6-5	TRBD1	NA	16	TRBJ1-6	CASSYSGTGGNSPLHF	TGTGCCAGCAGTTACTCCGGGACAGGGGGCAATTCACCCCTCCACTTT
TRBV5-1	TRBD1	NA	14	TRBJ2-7	CASSSGQGAYEQYF	TGCGCCAGCAGCTCCGGACAGGGGGCCTACGAGCAGTACTTC